One TCR beta chain is described in this entry. Its antigen remains unidentified. Using approximately 10 ml of fresh peripheral blood, PBMCs were prepared. The data are from a study of T cells in Graves' hyperthyroidism and ophthalmopathy. Whole-study findings and limits: Blood also carried most thyroid clonotypes expanded above 0.001.

TCR beta CDR3 region amplification was performed from RNA transcripts. In the first-round RT-PCR of the TCR CDR3, the HTBI primer set was used. TCRdb redid the calling of the multiplex PCR reads with MiXCR, one entry per CDR3 protein. The profile covers some 350,000 distinct CDR3 sequences, with approximately 14% appearing a single time and roughly 26% taken by the ten largest. The CDR3 runs to 19 residues. Trimming took 4 bases from V and 4 from J, leaving 23 bases between them. The V gene's germline CDR1 is MNHEY and CDR2 SVGAGI. The chain combines TRBV6-5 with TRBJ1-6; D not certain. This clonotype originated in a woman aged 18-29 years with Graves' hyperthyroidism that later progressed to Graves' ophthalmopathy. The material sequenced was blood. Here the CDR3 reads CASSSMGKDVWAYNSPLHF. For the CDR3, the DNA is TGTGCCAGCAGTTCTATGGGAAAGGACGTCTGGGCGTATAATTCACCCCTCCACTTT.